The following is a TCR beta chain sequence with its context. What it recognizes is unknown. This sample stems from a study of high-grade serous ovarian cancer treatment subgroups. Study-level results: Bulk tumor TCR sequencing gave no spatial information. Higher neoantigen levels went with greater TCR clonal relatedness.

The CDR3 loop spans 14 amino acids. Trimming took 1 base from V and 3 from J, leaving 6 bases between them. Germline CDR1 is MGHDK and CDR2 is SYGVNS. Only in-frame clones appear in the TCRdb table, and some are missing; sequencing was by immunoSEQ multiplex PCR. Among thousands of clones listed, roughly four fifths were seen once. The tumor samples were collected prior to definitive surgery or chemotherapy. The specimen was tumor tissue. The rearrangement uses TRBV25-1 and TRBJ2-2, with D maybe TRBD1 (5 bases). The origin of this receptor is a human donor with high-grade serous ovarian cancer. CDR3 in amino acids: CASSESRDTGELFF. The CDR3 bases are TGTGCCAGCAGTGAATCCAGGGACACCGGGGAGCTGTTTTTT.